This T cell receptor (beta chain) was sequenced during a study of read filtering for tumor transcriptome and immune sequencing. Background on the study: The cohort had some 17 men and approximately 13 women aged roughly 45 to 90, mean about 72 years.

Molecular barcoded adaptors covering alpha/delta and beta/gamma chains were used on around 400 ng RNA. TCRdb processed the reads anew with MiXCR; each CDR3 protein has one entry. The sample holds 90,000 to 95,000 distinct CDR3 sequences, 20% to 25% seen once. Notes on the study in general: Even smaller IR-seq throughput identified most shared clonotypes. Approximately 80% of IR-seq clonotypes had one read, totaling 3% to 4% of reads; RNA-seq: 74.6% and 44.6%.

Germline values: CDR1 LGHDT, CDR2 YNNKEL (reference sequence). V dropped 6 bases and J dropped 1 base, with 9 bases sitting between them. There are 13 residues in the CDR3. Bone marrow was sampled from every patient at the time of active disease. This clonotype appeared a few times. Its antigen is not known. The sample taken for sequencing was a population of CD138-negative cells sorted from bone marrow. This chain uses TRBV3-1 with TRBJ2-5; D tentatively reads TRBD1 or TRBD2 (6 bases each). The sequence was collected from a donor aged 40 or over with multiple myeloma. The CDR3 protein is CASRGGLQETQYF. CDR3 DNA sequence: TGTGCCAGCAGGGGGGGCCTCCAAGAGACCCAGTACTTC.